This TCR beta chain derives from a study of shared clonotypes between healthy human individuals. This clone was recorded once. As yet, its antigen is unknown. Genomic DNA for unsorted samples was obtained from tens of millions of PBMCs. The repertoire was sequenced with immunoSEQ multiplex PCR; TCRdb's copy has only in-frame clones and lacks some. The sample has about 510,000 clones, about four fifths seen once. The CDR3 length is 15 residues. V lost 5 bases to trimming and J lost 1 base, with 15 bases between them. Germline loops: CDR1 MNHEY, CDR2 SMNVEV (reference sequence). Study-wide results and limits: Exclusively blood specimens were collected; tissue repertoires likely differ. Enrolling few donors narrowed the genetic and exposure-history diversity that was represented.

The source material was PBMCs. The rearrangement joins TRBV27 to TRBJ2-7; TRBD1 might be the D (6 bases). The sequence came from a woman aged 40 to 50 in good health. Some clones in this sample may be carry-over from other donors' samples. CDR3 in amino acids: CASSVQDSGSYEQYF. CDR3 bases: TGTGCCAGCAGTGTCCAGGACAGCGGTTCCTACGAGCAGTACTTC.